What follows is one TCR beta chain and its context. Per the authors' pipeline: Amplification of reference gene primers was used by the study to estimate nucleated cell counts. Sequencing used immunoSEQ multiplex PCR; TCRdb keeps in-frame clones, though not all of them. The V and J calls and clone size come from that table; D and trimming were worked out from the DNA. This sample has some 150,000 clones, with approximately 80% found just once. This sample was included in a study of blood T cell repertoires in COVID-19. Study summary: In each case, the material was cDNA or gDNA derived from T cells, B-cell-depleted T cells, or PBMCs.

V was shortened by 6 bases and J by 8 bases, with 22 bases between the two germline ends. The V gene's germline CDR1 is MNHEY and CDR2 SVGAGI. This CDR3 contains 15 residues. Enrollment of patients from Seattle took place during active infection, with longitudinal follow-up. The sample consisted of peripheral blood. The chain uses TRBV6-5 and TRBJ1-2; no clear D gene. This TCR was sampled from a woman aged 60 to 75 with COVID-19, enrolled during active disease. The CDR3 sequence: CASSPHTPTTQGYTF. CDR3 DNA: TGTGCCAGCAGCCCCCACACCCCGACAACACAAGGCTACACCTTC.